A single T cell receptor (beta chain) is shown here with its context. The data originate from a study of blood T cell repertoires in COVID-19. Repertoires were generated with immunoSEQ multiplex PCR, while TCRdb's copy carries only in-frame clones and drops some. This table holds about 300,000 clones, more than 75% found once. V was clipped by 5 bases and J by 5 bases; unmatched bases: 10. The CDR3 is made up of 14 amino acids. CDR1 GTSNPN and CDR2 SVGIG come from the germline V gene (reference sequence). The V and J genes are TRBV30 and TRBJ1-1; 8 bases map to TRBD1. This TCR derives from a woman aged 45-65 years with acute or convalescent COVID-19. Sequenced input: peripheral blood. CDR3 in DNA: TGTGCCTGGGACCCGACAGGGGAACAGACTGAAGCTTTCTTT. Translation gives CAWDPTGEQTEAFF.